The 25 T cell receptor beta chains reported below all come from one sample, sequenced in a study of T cells after yellow fever vaccination. TCRdb re-derived calls from the 5' RACE reads in MiXCR, one entry per CDR3 protein. The data hold some 300,000 distinct CDR3 sequences, with roughly 3.5% observed a single time. Here the sequenced sample was PBMCs, taken on the day of the yellow fever booster vaccination. The receptors shown here come from a man younger than 30 who received the YFV17D yellow fever vaccine.

This clonotype was seen at least ten times. The CDR3 protein is CASSSPTSGGDTQYF. The DNA for the CDR3 is TGTGCCAGCAGTTCCCCGACTAGCGGGGGGGATACGCAGTATTTT. This sequence joins TRBV12-3 or TRBV12-4 and TRBJ2-3, with TRBD2 matching 13 bases. Trimming at V came to 4 bases and at J to 6 bases, leaving 4 bases not matched to a gene. This CDR3 is built from 15 residues.

This clonotype occurred many times. This chain joins TRBV7-3 and TRBJ2-5; 10 nucleotides line up with TRBD2. Germline V lookup: CDR1 SGHTA, CDR2 FQGTGA. V lost 0 bases, J lost 3 bases, and 10 bases stayed unmatched. The CDR3 is 18 amino acids. As DNA, the CDR3 is TGTGCCAGCAGCTTAACGGCGGGTCTAGCGGGGGAAGAAGAGACCCAGTACTTC. Residues: CASSLTAGLAGEEETQYF.

This clonotype came up many times. This chain uses TRBV5-1 with TRBJ2-2, with 9 nucleotides matching TRBD2. Germline V CDR1 and CDR2: SGHRS, YFSETQ. Trimming removed 3 bases from V and 3 bases from J; junction bases left unmatched: 6. The CDR3 totals 16 residues. The CDR3 DNA sequence: TGCGCCAGCAGCTCCTCTAGCGGGGTCCACACCGGGGAGCTGTTTTTT. Translating it yields CASSSSSGVHTGELFF.

This clonotype was seen repeatedly, ten times or more. The rearrangement links TRBV7-9 to TRBJ2-5; the match to TRBD1 covers 10 bases. CDR1 is SEHNR and CDR2 is FQNEAQ in the germline V gene (reference sequence). Unmatched junction bases numbered 3, after V lost 3 bases and J lost 2 bases. The CDR3 length is 15 residues. CDR3 sequence: CASSLTGGLQETQYF. The CDR3 coding sequence is TGTGCCAGCAGCTTGACAGGGGGCTTGCAAGAGACCCAGTACTTC.

The chain employs TRBV2 and TRBJ2-5, with unresolved D. Trimming took off 8 bases at V and 7 bases at J, with 17 bases between the two ends. The V gene's germline CDR1 is SNHLY and CDR2 FYNNEI. This CDR3 has 13 residues. CDR3 loop: CASLANGALTQYF. The DNA of the CDR3 is TGTGCCAGCCTTGCGAACGGTGCCCTGACCCAGTACTTC.

The gene calls are TRBV6-5 and TRBJ1-1, with D tentatively TRBD1 (5 bases). V lost 6 bases, J lost 3 bases, and 11 bases lay in between. The V gene's germline CDR1 is MNHEY and CDR2 SVGAGI. This CDR3 spans 13 amino acids. CDR3 loop: CASREGAHTEAFF. Here the CDR3 DNA reads TGTGCCAGCAGGGAAGGGGCGCACACTGAAGCTTTCTTT.

This clonotype appeared many times. The V call is TRBV14, the J call TRBJ2-1, with 9 positions matching TRBD2. V trimming: 4 bases; J trimming: 8 bases; junction bases outside the gene matches: 9. The CDR3 totals 15 residues. CDR1 and CDR2 from the germline V gene are SGHDN and FVKESK. CDR3 DNA sequence: TGTGCCAGCAGCCGATTCGGGACTAGCTTCGATGAGCAGTTCTTC. It specifies CASSRFGTSFDEQFF.

In this sample, this clonotype turned up a few times. The gene calls are TRBV5-6 and TRBJ2-1; no firm D call. V was cut by 2 bases and J by 0 bases, with 9 bases left in between. Germline V gene sequence: CDR1 SGHDT, CDR2 YYEEEE. The CDR3 has 15 residues. In DNA, the CDR3 is TGTGCCAGCAGCTTTACAGAGAGCTCCTACAATGAGCAGTTCTTC. As protein: CASSFTESSYNEQFF.

This clonotype was seen ten or more times. The chain is built from TRBV7-2 and TRBJ2-7; D uncertain. Germline CDR1 SGHTA, CDR2 FQGNSA. Trimming removed 1 base from V and 0 bases from J, with 7 bases in between. This CDR3 comprises 14 residues. In nucleotides, the CDR3 is TGTGCCAGCAGCTTAGAGATTAGCTCCTACGAGCAGTACTTC. Translating it yields CASSLEISSYEQYF. Full variable domain (outside the CDR3, taken from reference TRBV7-2 and TRBJ2-7): GAGVSQSPSNKVTEKGKDVELRCDPISGHTALYWYRQSLGQGLEFLIYFQGNSAPDKSGLPSDRFSAERTGGSVSTLTIQRTQQEDSAVYLCASSLEISSYEQYFGPGTRLTVT.

The sample holds many counts of this clonotype. This sequence joins TRBV12-3 or TRBV12-4 and TRBJ1-3; D uncertain. This CDR3 comprises 16 residues. The V gene lost 8 bases and the J gene lost 1 base, with 18 bases spanning the gap. The CDR3 DNA sequence: TGTGCCAGCTTCTTCGGGCGTACGTCTTCTGGAAACACCATATATTTT. It codes for CASFFGRTSSGNTIYF.

This clonotype was detected ten times or more. This chain links TRBV7-8 with TRBJ2-4; no definite D call. Trimming took 6 bases from V and 0 from J, leaving 18 bases between them. CDR3 length equals 17 residues. Germline V CDR1 and CDR2: SGHVS, FQNEAQ. CDR3 DNA: TGTGCCAGCAGTCAGGTGGGCAGGACCCTAGCCAAAAACATTCAGTACTTC. Amino acid sequence: CASSQVGRTLAKNIQYF. Full variable domain (remainder filled in from reference TRBV7-8 and TRBJ2-4): GAGVSQSPRYKVAKRGQDVALRCDPISGHVSLFWYQQALGQGPEFLTYFQNEAQLDKSGLPSDRFFAERPEGSVSTLKIQRTQQEDSAVYLCASSQVGRTLAKNIQYFGAGTRLSVL.

J is TRBJ1-2 and V is TRBV6-5; 8 bases agree with TRBD1. The J segment lost 2 bases and the V segment lost 5 bases, leaving 10 bases of the junction unmatched. The CDR3 runs 16 residues. The germline CDR1 and CDR2 sequences are MNHEY and SVGAGI. CDR3 nucleotide sequence: TGTGCCAGCAGTAGGACCGGGACAGGCCTAAACTATGGCTACACCTTC. As protein: CASSRTGTGLNYGYTF.

At least ten counts were recorded for this clonotype. The genes are TRBV5-4 and TRBJ2-5; 7 bases are a match to TRBD1. The germline CDR1 and CDR2 sequences are SGHNT and YYREEE (reference sequence). CDR3 length equals 16 residues. The trim removed 0 bases at V and 4 bases at J, leaving 9 bases unmatched. The CDR3 here is CASSLGSTGWRETQYF. The CDR3 nucleotides read TGTGCCAGCAGCTTGGGGTCGACAGGGTGGAGAGAGACCCAGTACTTC.

This clonotype was recorded at least ten times. The chain links TRBV7-3 to TRBJ1-1; 7 bases align to TRBD1. Looked up from germline, CDR1 is SGHTA and CDR2 is FQGTGA. Losses at the gene ends were 5 bases for V and 3 bases for J; bases not matched to a gene: 6. The CDR3 covers 14 residues. The CDR3 DNA reads TGTGCCAGCAGCAAAGACAGGGTTGACACTGAAGCTTTCTTT. Amino acid sequence: CASSKDRVDTEAFF.

This clonotype was detected ten times or more. CDR3 DNA sequence: TGTGCCATCAGTGGGGTTCAGGGTACGTACGAGCAGTACTTC. Translated, it gives CAISGVQGTYEQYF. The J gene is TRBJ2-7, the V gene TRBV10-3, with D possibly being TRBD1 (5 bases). V lost 4 bases and J lost 4, with 14 bases in between. CDR3 length: 14 residues. Germline CDR1 reads ENHRY; CDR2 reads SYGVKD.

This clonotype was seen ten or more times. The chain joins TRBV5-1 to TRBJ2-7; no reliable D call. Per germline, CDR1 SGHRS and CDR2 YFSETQ. The CDR3 has 14 residues. With 0 bases removed from V and 3 bases from J, the gap between germline ends came to 10 bases. The CDR3 DNA follows: TGCGCCAGCAGCTTGGACGACGGAAACTACGAGCAGTACTTC. It specifies CASSLDDGNYEQYF.

This clonotype was detected ten times or more. The rearrangement links TRBV12-3 or TRBV12-4 to TRBJ2-1, with D uncertain. The CDR3 has 14 residues. Trimming cost V 6 bases and J 8 bases, with 17 bases left between them. The CDR3 protein is CASSSTLKRHEQFF. CDR3 coding DNA: TGTGCCAGCAGCTCTACATTGAAACGCCATGAGCAGTTCTTC.

The chain uses TRBV20-1 and TRBJ2-5; 7 nucleotides line up with TRBD1. Germline CDR1 and CDR2: DFQATT and SNEGSKA (reference sequence). The J segment lost 5 bases and the V segment lost 8 bases, leaving 8 bases of the junction unmatched. CDR3 length equals 12 residues. The CDR3 region has the DNA TGCAGTATCGACAGGGTAGGGGAGACCCAGTACTTC. Translating gives CSIDRVGETQYF.

This clonotype was seen ten or more times. The chain recombines TRBV29-1 with TRBJ2-7; D possibly corresponds to TRBD2 (6 bases). Trimming stripped 2 bases from V and 4 bases from J, with 15 bases between. The CDR3 has 14 residues. Germline CDR1 is SQVTM and CDR2 is ANQGSEA. The CDR3 here is CSVETGRTNYEQYF. The CDR3 DNA reads as TGCAGCGTTGAAACTGGGAGGACAAATTACGAGCAGTACTTC.

This clonotype was counted at least ten times. The chain joins TRBV7-2 to TRBJ1-2; D is perhaps TRBD1 (6 bases). V dropped 5 bases and J dropped 2 bases, with 15 bases sitting between them. Germline V CDR1 and CDR2: SGHTA, FQGNSA. The CDR3 length is 15 residues. DNA of the CDR3: TGTGCCAGCAGCCCTATCAGGGGAGGAAACTATGGCTACACCTTC. Amino acid sequence: CASSPIRGGNYGYTF.

The chain combines TRBV5-6 with TRBJ2-1; D remains unclear. Germline CDR1 is SGHDT and CDR2 is YYEEEE. V lost 0 bases to trimming and J lost 9 bases, with 10 bases between them. This CDR3 is 13 amino acids long. This CDR3 reads CASSLVSIPEQFF. In DNA form, the CDR3 reads TGTGCCAGCAGCTTGGTTAGTATTCCTGAGCAGTTCTTC.

This clonotype was detected only a few times. This chain joins TRBV2 and TRBJ2-3; D may be TRBD1 (6 bases). Germline-derived CDR1 and CDR2 are SNHLY and FYNNEI. The CDR3 is 15 amino acids. Deletions cut 3 bases from V and 2 bases from J, with 12 bases between. CDR3 sequence reads: CASSDEQGLTDTQYF. CDR3 coding DNA: TGTGCCAGCAGTGATGAACAGGGCCTCACAGATACGCAGTATTTT.

This clonotype was found many times. V and J are TRBV20-1 and TRBJ2-5; tentatively, D is TRBD1 (6 bases). Trimming took 6 bases from V and 5 from J, leaving 19 bases between them. The CDR3 spans 14 residues. CDR1 and CDR2 from the germline V gene are DFQATT and SNEGSKA (reference sequence). The CDR3 region has the DNA TGCAGTGCAGCCGACAGGAAAGTTAAGGAGACCCAGTACTTC. It encodes CSAADRKVKETQYF.

This clonotype has a count of ten or more. The V call is TRBV5-1, the J call TRBJ2-3, with D perhaps TRBD2 (6 bases). Germline-derived CDR1 and CDR2 are SGHRS and YFSETQ. This CDR3 has 14 amino acids. V was pared by 3 bases and J by 6 bases, with 14 bases between. CDR3 region: CASSSDTRGDTQYF. The CDR3, as DNA: TGCGCCAGCAGCTCCGACACACGGGGGGATACGCAGTATTTT.

This clonotype occurred many times. This sequence joins TRBV9 and TRBJ1-1, with 9 nucleotides matching TRBD1. V gave up 7 bases and J gave up 10 bases; unmatched junction bases: 11. Germline CDR1 SGDLS, CDR2 YYNGEE. The CDR3 covers 13 residues. Here the CDR3 reads CASGKGQGAAAFF. The CDR3 DNA follows: TGTGCCAGCGGGAAGGGACAGGGAGCGGCAGCTTTCTTT.